This T cell receptor (beta chain) was obtained from a study of blood T cell repertoires in COVID-19. The V gene lost 5 bases and the J gene lost 4 bases, with 5 bases spanning the gap. In germline, CDR1 is SNHLY, CDR2 FYNNEI. This CDR3 region has 12 residues. Donors were grouped by their self-reported clinical history. Authors' processing steps: Estimation of nucleated cell counts relied on the amplification of reference gene primers. Assay used: immunoSEQ multiplex PCR; TCRdb lists only in-frame clones, some missing. The V and J calls and clone size come from that table; D and trimming were worked out from the DNA. The sample records approximately 250,000 clones, about 90% being singletons.

The TCR originated in a woman aged 30 to 39 with acute COVID-19. The chain links TRBV2 to TRBJ2-2; D gene unclear. Sequenced sample: PBMCs or T cells enriched from blood (not recorded which). This CDR3 reads CASSSSTGELFF. In nucleotides, the CDR3 is TGTGCCAGCAGTTCTAGCACCGGGGAGCTGTTTTTT.